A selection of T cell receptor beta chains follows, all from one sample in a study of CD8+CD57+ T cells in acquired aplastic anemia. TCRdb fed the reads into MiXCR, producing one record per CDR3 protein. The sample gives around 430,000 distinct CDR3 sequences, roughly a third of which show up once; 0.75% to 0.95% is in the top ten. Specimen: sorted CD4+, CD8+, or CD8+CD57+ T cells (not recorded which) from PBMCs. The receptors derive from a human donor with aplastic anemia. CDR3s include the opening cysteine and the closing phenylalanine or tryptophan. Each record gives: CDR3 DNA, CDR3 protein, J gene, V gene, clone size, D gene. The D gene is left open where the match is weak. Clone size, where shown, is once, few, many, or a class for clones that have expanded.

TGTGCCAGCAGAGTACTCGGGGGGGAAAAACTGTTTTTT	CASRVLGGEKLFF	TRBJ1-4	TRBV7-8	.	.
TGTGCCAGCAGCTTGCCCGCAGTATCCTACGAGCAGTACTTC	CASSLPAVSYEQYF	TRBJ2-7	TRBV7-9	few	.
TGTGCCAGCATGAGGTCTGGCGGGAGTTTGAAGAATGAGCAGTTCTTC	CASMRSGGSLKNEQFF	TRBJ2-1	TRBV6-1	.	TRBD2
TGCAGTGCTAGACCCCGGACAGGGGGAGGCTATAACTATGGCTACACCTTC	CSARPRTGGGYNYGYTF	TRBJ1-2	TRBV20-1	few	TRBD1
TGTGCCAGTTCGAGTAGAGCGGAAGGGACTAGTGGTAATGAGCAGTTCTTC	CASSSRAEGTSGNEQFF	TRBJ2-1	TRBV24-1	few	TRBD2
TGCGCCAGCAGTGAGGTTCGGGCAGGGGGGAGGGAAGGAATTGAAAAACTGTTTTTT	CASSEVRAGGREGIEKLFF	TRBJ1-4	TRBV10-2	.	TRBD1
TGTGCCAGCAGTGCTATGGCCGGGGTTGATCAAGAGACCCAGTACTTC	CASSAMAGVDQETQYF	TRBJ2-5	TRBV25-1	.	.
TGTGCCAGCAGTTTAGAGGCTAGCGGACGAGATACGCAGTATTTT	CASSLEASGRDTQYF	TRBJ2-3	TRBV12-3/TRBV12-4	many	TRBD2
TGTGCCAGCAGTGGTTCGGGAAACTACGAGCAGTACTTC	CASSGSGNYEQYF	TRBJ2-7	TRBV2	many	.
TGCAGTGCCCCCCGGGAGAACACTGAAGCTTTCTTT	CSAPRENTEAFF	TRBJ1-1	TRBV20-1	.	.
TGTGCCAGTAGTATAGGGGGGACAGGGGCCTACGAGCAGTACTTC	CASSIGGTGAYEQYF	TRBJ2-7	TRBV19	many	TRBD1
TGCGCCAGCAGTTCCGGGGCAGGGACCGATGGCTACACCTTC	CASSSGAGTDGYTF	TRBJ1-2	TRBV5-1	.	.
TGTGCCACCAGCAGAGTTGTTATGGAACAGGGGGGGGATACGCAGTATTTT	CATSRVVMEQGGDTQYF	TRBJ2-3	TRBV15	many	.
TGTGCCAGCAGCTTGTCGGGACAGGGGGCCCCCGAGCAGTACTTC	CASSLSGQGAPEQYF	TRBJ2-7	TRBV5-8	.	TRBD1
TGTGCCAGCAGTTACTCGGCGGGAACCTACGAGCAGTACTTC	CASSYSAGTYEQYF	TRBJ2-7	TRBV6-5	many	.
TGTGCCAGTAGTATCGCACCCCCTTACGATTCACCCCTCCACTTT	CASSIAPPYDSPLHF	TRBJ1-6	TRBV19	.	.
TGTGCCATCAGCGACAGGGGGGACACTGAAGCTTTCTTT	CAISDRGDTEAFF	TRBJ1-1	TRBV10-3	many	TRBD1
TGTGCCAGCAGCCAAGGGTACGGTGAAAAACTGTTTTTT	CASSQGYGEKLFF	TRBJ1-4	TRBV11-2	.	.
TGTGCCATCAGCGCCCCCAGCCTTAGCGGGGGGGCGACAGATACGCAGTATTTT	CAISAPSLSGGATDTQYF	TRBJ2-3	TRBV10-3	many	TRBD2
TGCGCCAGCGGCCTGGGGGGGCCCGGTTGGTTCTTC	CASGLGGPGWFF	TRBJ2-1	TRBV5-1	.	.
TGTGCCAGCAGTGACCGGGGCGGGACACGATCTTTTTACGAGCAGTACTTC	CASSDRGGTRSFYEQYF	TRBJ2-7	TRBV25-1	.	.
TGTGCCAGCAGCAGAGGGGTGGCCGGGGAGCTGTTTTTT	CASSRGVAGELFF	TRBJ2-2	TRBV7-8	.	.
TGTGCCAGCAGTGATGGACAGGTTTCCCAAGAGACCCAGTACTTC	CASSDGQVSQETQYF	TRBJ2-5	TRBV7-2	many	TRBD1
TGTGCCACCATGTCATCTTCTGCGGAGAATACGCAGTATTTT	CATMSSSAENTQYF	TRBJ2-3	TRBV24-1	many	.
TGTGCCAGCAGTAAACTAACAGGGGGCTCAGAGACCCAGTACTTC	CASSKLTGGSETQYF	TRBJ2-5	TRBV6-1	.	TRBD1
TGTGCCAGCAACGCGGGACAGGGAATATACGAGCAGTACTTC	CASNAGQGIYEQYF	TRBJ2-7	TRBV18	few	TRBD1
TGCGCCAGCAGCTTGGGAGGGAATAATTCACCCCTCCACTTT	CASSLGGNNSPLHF	TRBJ1-6	TRBV5-1	many	.
TGTGCCAGCAGTTACTCGATTACTGGGCGAGATGAGCAGTTCTTC	CASSYSITGRDEQFF	TRBJ2-1	TRBV19	.	.
TGTGCCACCAGTGTGACAGATACGCAGTATTTT	CATSVTDTQYF	TRBJ2-3	TRBV24-1	many	.
TGTGCCAGCAGCAATGGACAGGGGAATGGAGAGACCCAGTACTTC	CASSNGQGNGETQYF	TRBJ2-5	TRBV5-4	.	TRBD1
TGTGCCTCCCACGACATGCGGAACACTGAAGCTTTCTTT	CASHDMRNTEAFF	TRBJ1-1	TRBV19	.	.
TGCAGTGCTAGAGTCCCACAGGGGACGGACACTGAAGCTTTCTTT	CSARVPQGTDTEAFF	TRBJ1-1	TRBV20-1	many	TRBD1
TGTGCCAGTAAAAAACAGGAGCTGAACACTGAAGCTTTCTTT	CASKKQELNTEAFF	TRBJ1-1	TRBV19	many	.
TGCAGTGCCACCCCTAGCGGGGGGGCCAGAGATACGCAGTATTTT	CSATPSGGARDTQYF	TRBJ2-3	TRBV20-1	few	TRBD2
TGTGCCAGCAGCCTAGGGACAGGCGACTCTGGGGCCAACGTCCTGACTTTC	CASSLGTGDSGANVLTF	TRBJ2-6	TRBV4-2	.	TRBD1
TGTGCCAGTAGTATAGAAGGGGTATGGGCGACAGGAAGCAATCAGCCCCAGCATTTT	CASSIEGVWATGSNQPQHF	TRBJ1-5	TRBV19	.	.
TGTGCCAGCAGTTTAGGAGGGTGGGGAGGGACCCACGAGCAGTACTTC	CASSLGGWGGTHEQYF	TRBJ2-7	TRBV12-3/TRBV12-4	.	TRBD2
TGTGCCACCAGCAGATATGGGACCCAGGGTAGCGGTTTGGTGAGCAATCAGCCCCAGCATTTT	CATSRYGTQGSGLVSNQPQHF	TRBJ1-5	TRBV15	many	.
TGTGCCAGCAGCTTCGGGGAATATAATTCACCCCTCCACTTT	CASSFGEYNSPLHF	TRBJ1-6	TRBV7-9	.	.
TGTGCCAGCAGCGTAGGCCCCCTGGGTGAGCAGTACTTC	CASSVGPLGEQYF	TRBJ2-7	TRBV9	many	.